This T cell receptor (beta chain) was identified in a study of shared clonotypes between healthy human individuals. Using immunoSEQ multiplex PCR, the repertoire was profiled, and TCRdb retains in-frame clones only, with some absent. The data hold approximately 1.5 million clones, with 98% observed a single time. Germline assignment: CDR1 GTSNPN and CDR2 SVGIG (reference sequence). V lost 5 bases and J lost 3; bases outside the gene matches: 4. The CDR3 has 13 residues. V usage is TRBV30 and J usage is TRBJ2-3; 8 bases fit TRBD2. The clonotype was recovered from a man aged 30 to 39 in good health. The material sequenced was naive CD4+ T cells sorted from blood. Noted subset: CD45RA+ positively selected. The CDR3 loop reads CAWSGGVTDTQYF. CDR3 nucleotides: TGTGCCTGGTCGGGAGGGGTGACAGATACGCAGTATTTT.